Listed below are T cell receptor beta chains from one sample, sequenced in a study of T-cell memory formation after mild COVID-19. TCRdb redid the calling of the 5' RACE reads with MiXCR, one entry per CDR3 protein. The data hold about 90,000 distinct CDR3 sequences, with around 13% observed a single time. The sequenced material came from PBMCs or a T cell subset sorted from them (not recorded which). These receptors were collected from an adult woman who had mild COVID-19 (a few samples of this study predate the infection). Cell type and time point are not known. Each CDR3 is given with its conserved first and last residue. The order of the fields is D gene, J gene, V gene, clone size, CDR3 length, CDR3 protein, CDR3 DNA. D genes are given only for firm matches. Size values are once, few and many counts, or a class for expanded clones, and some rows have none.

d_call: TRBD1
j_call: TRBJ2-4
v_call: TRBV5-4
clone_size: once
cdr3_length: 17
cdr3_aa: CASSSEGAGGDQNIQYF
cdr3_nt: TGTGCCAGCAGCAGTGAGGGGGCAGGGGGCGACCAAAACATTCAGTACTTC

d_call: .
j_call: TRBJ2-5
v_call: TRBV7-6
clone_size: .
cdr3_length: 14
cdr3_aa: CASSLGGGQETQYF
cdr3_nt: TGTGCCAGCAGCTTAGGGGGCGGACAAGAGACCCAGTACTTC

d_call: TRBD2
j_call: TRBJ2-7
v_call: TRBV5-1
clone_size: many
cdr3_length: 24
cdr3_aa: CASSLFPAWGTRTSGTRTAYEQYF
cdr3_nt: TGCGCCAGCAGCTTGTTTCCCGCGTGGGGGACAAGGACTAGCGGGACTCGGACCGCCTACGAGCAGTACTTC

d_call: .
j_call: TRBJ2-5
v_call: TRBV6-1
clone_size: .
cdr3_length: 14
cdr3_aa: CASSASTGQETQYF
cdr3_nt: TGTGCCAGCAGTGCCTCGACGGGACAAGAGACCCAGTACTTC

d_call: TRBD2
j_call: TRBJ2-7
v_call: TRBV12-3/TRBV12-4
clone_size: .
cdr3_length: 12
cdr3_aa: CAISGGLHEQYF
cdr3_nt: TGTGCCATCTCGGGGGGGCTTCACGAGCAGTACTTC

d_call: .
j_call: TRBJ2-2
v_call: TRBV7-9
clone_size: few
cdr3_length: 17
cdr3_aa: CASSIPERDTHTGELFF
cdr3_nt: TGTGCCAGCAGCATTCCAGAACGGGACACTCACACCGGGGAGCTGTTTTTT

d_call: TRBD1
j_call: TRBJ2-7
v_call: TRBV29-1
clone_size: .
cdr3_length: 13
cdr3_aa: CSVESGQGYEQYF
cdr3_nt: TGCAGCGTTGAATCGGGACAGGGCTACGAGCAGTACTTC

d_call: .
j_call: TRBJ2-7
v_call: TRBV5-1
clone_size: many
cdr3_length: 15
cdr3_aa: CASSLSWERSYEQYF
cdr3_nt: TGCGCCAGCAGCTTGAGCTGGGAACGCTCCTACGAGCAGTACTTC

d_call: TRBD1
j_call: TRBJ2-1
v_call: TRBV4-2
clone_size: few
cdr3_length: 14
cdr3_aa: CASSQGTGGNEQFF
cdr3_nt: TGTGCCAGCAGCCAGGGGACAGGGGGCAATGAGCAGTTCTTC

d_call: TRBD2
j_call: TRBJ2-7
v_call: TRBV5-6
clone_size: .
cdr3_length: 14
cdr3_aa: CASTVGGRGYEQYF
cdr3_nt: TGTGCCAGCACCGTCGGCGGGCGGGGGTACGAGCAGTACTTC